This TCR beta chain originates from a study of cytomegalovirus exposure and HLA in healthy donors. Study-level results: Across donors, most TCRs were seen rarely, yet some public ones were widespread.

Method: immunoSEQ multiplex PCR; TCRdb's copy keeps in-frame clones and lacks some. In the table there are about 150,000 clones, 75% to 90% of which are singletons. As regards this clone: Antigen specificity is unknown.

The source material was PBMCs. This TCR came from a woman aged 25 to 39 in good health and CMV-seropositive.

The CDR3 sequence is CASSRTSGGPQETQYF. The CDR3 coding sequence is TGTGCCAGCAGCCGGACTAGCGGGGGGCCCCAAGAGACCCAGTACTTC. V and J are TRBV27 and TRBJ2-5, with 14 bases lining up with TRBD2. Germline-derived CDR1 and CDR2 are MNHEY and SMNVEV (reference sequence). The CDR3 is 16 amino acids. After removal of 6 bases from V and 1 base from J, the junction contained 4 bases not matched to a gene.